Each of the 18 T cell receptor beta chains below was sequenced from the same sample in a study of PD-1 and CTLA-4 blockade in melanoma. The assay was immunoSEQ multiplex PCR, and TCRdb's table has in-frame clones only and misses some. The data show 7,000 to 9,000 clones, 80% seen once. The sequenced sample was CD8+ T cells from peripheral blood, obtained before anti-PD-1 treatment. The origin of the receptors is a human donor with melanoma.

This clone was counted a few times. V usage is TRBV27 and J usage is TRBJ2-7, with 8 bases aligning to TRBD1. Germline lookup yields CDR1 MNHEY and CDR2 SMNVEV (reference sequence). CDR3 length equals 15 residues. The V and J ends lost 2 bases and 2 bases, in that order; junction bases with no gene match: 5. CDR3 coding DNA: TGTGCCAGCAGTTTAAATGGACAGGGTCCCTACGAGCAGTACTTC. It codes for CASSLNGQGPYEQYF.

The gene calls are TRBV7-8 and TRBJ2-3; TRBD2 aligns across 14 bases. The germline V gene has CDR1 SGHVS and CDR2 FQNEAQ. V gave up 5 bases and J gave up 3 bases; unmatched junction bases: 4. CDR3 length equals 16 residues. CDR3 DNA: TGTGCCAGCAGCACCTGGACTAGCGGGAGGACAGATACGCAGTATTTT. Amino acid sequence: CASSTWTSGRTDTQYF.

The chain uses TRBV6-5 and TRBJ2-1; D may be TRBD2 (5 bases). Trimming took 9 bases from V and 0 from J, leaving 9 bases between them. The CDR3 extends over 13 amino acids. CDR1 and CDR2 from the germline V gene are MNHEY and SVGAGI. CDR3 loop: CASGLGSYNEQFF. The CDR3 DNA reads TGTGCCAGTGGACTGGGCTCCTACAATGAGCAGTTCTTC.

This clone was seen once. This rearrangement joins TRBV30 to TRBJ2-5; tentatively, D is TRBD2 (5 bases). The CDR3 is 14 residues long. Looked up from germline, CDR1 is GTSNPN and CDR2 is SVGIG (reference sequence). Trimming cost V 3 bases and J 3 bases, with 14 bases left between them. This CDR3 is CAWSKVLGEETQYF. For the CDR3, the DNA is TGTGCCTGGAGCAAAGTCCTGGGAGAAGAGACCCAGTACTTC.

V usage is TRBV7-9 and J usage is TRBJ1-6; TRBD1 might be the D (6 bases). Germline lookup yields CDR1 SEHNR and CDR2 FQNEAQ (reference sequence). The CDR3 totals 15 residues. The V and J ends lost 4 bases and 7 bases respectively, with 14 bases between them. CDR3 sequence (DNA): TGTGCCAGCAGCTCAAACAGGGCGACAAATTCACCCCTCCACTTT. It encodes CASSSNRATNSPLHF.

This clone was counted a few times. The chain couples TRBV12-3 or TRBV12-4 to TRBJ1-2; possibly TRBD1 for D (6 bases). This CDR3 has 12 residues. V lost 5 bases to trimming and J lost 8 bases, with 12 bases between them. Here the CDR3 DNA reads TGTGCCAGCAGTCCTGGACAGCGCGGCTACACCTTC. Encoded protein: CASSPGQRGYTF.

The V and J genes are TRBV4-1 and TRBJ2-7; D could derive from TRBD1 or TRBD2 (6 bases each). The CDR3 is 14 amino acids. The germline V gene has CDR1 MGHRA and CDR2 YSYEKL. Deletions cut 4 bases from V and 3 bases from J, with 13 bases between. This chain's CDR3 is CASSPSGARYEQYF. Here the CDR3 DNA reads TGCGCCAGCAGCCCCTCGGGGGCACGCTACGAGCAGTACTTC.

This clone came up once. CDR3 region: CASSDRGLNNEQFF. CDR3 nucleotide sequence: TGTGCCAGCAGCGACCGGGGTTTGAACAATGAGCAGTTCTTC. The chain combines TRBV27 with TRBJ2-1; D is perhaps TRBD2 (5 bases). Per the germline V gene, CDR1 is MNHEY and CDR2 is SMNVEV (reference sequence). V was trimmed by 6 bases and J by 5 bases, leaving 14 bases between them. The CDR3 runs 14 residues.

V and J are TRBV12-3 or TRBV12-4 and TRBJ1-2; TRBD1 agrees at 7 bases. CDR3 length equals 13 residues. Losses at the gene ends were 7 bases for V and 4 bases for J; bases not matched to a gene: 6. The DNA for the CDR3 is TGTGCCAGCAAAGGACAGGAGATCTATGGCTACACCTTC. Amino acids: CASKGQEIYGYTF.

The J gene is TRBJ2-1, the V gene TRBV7-6; the match to TRBD2 covers 12 bases. Trimming took 5 bases from V and 9 from J; bases not matched to a gene: 8. This CDR3 contains 15 residues. Germline CDR1 is SGHVS and CDR2 is FNYEAQ. The CDR3 protein is CASSPRLAGVVEQFF. In DNA form, the CDR3 reads TGTGCCAGCAGCCCACGACTAGCGGGGGTTGTTGAGCAGTTCTTC.

J is TRBJ1-5 and V is TRBV6-6, with 8 bases that match TRBD1. CDR1 and CDR2 from the germline V gene are MNHNY and SVGAGI (reference sequence). J lost 5 bases, V lost 1 base, and 1 base had no gene match. The CDR3 sequence is 14 residues long. The CDR3 spells CASSYLTGDQPQHF. CDR3 in DNA: TGTGCCAGCAGTTACTTGACAGGGGATCAGCCCCAGCATTTT.

The V and J genes are TRBV24-1 and TRBJ2-1; 7 positions agree with TRBD2. The CDR3 covers 16 residues. Unmatched junction bases numbered 10, after V lost 2 bases and J lost 7 bases. Germline CDR1 and CDR2: KGHDR and SFDVKD. CDR3 amino acids: CATSDSSGREYNEQFF. The CDR3 DNA reads TGTGCCACCAGTGATTCCTCTGGGCGGGAGTATAATGAGCAGTTCTTC.

V is TRBV3-1 (or the pseudogene TRBV3-2) and J is TRBJ1-3, with unresolved D. Germline V gene sequence: CDR1 LGHDT, CDR2 YNNKEL (reference sequence). The CDR3 loop spans 17 amino acids. V was pared by 5 bases and J by 5 bases, with 22 bases between. CDR3 DNA sequence: TGTGCCAGCAGCTTCATGAGTCCCATACACGCACGAAACACCATATATTTT. It translates to CASSFMSPIHARNTIYF.

The gene calls are TRBV3-1 (or the pseudogene TRBV3-2) and TRBJ2-7; 10 bases match TRBD2. With V trimmed by 4 bases and J by 4 bases, 10 bases remained unmatched. The germline V gene has CDR1 LGHDT and CDR2 YNNKEL (reference sequence). The CDR3 runs to 16 residues. Written as DNA, the CDR3 is TGTGCCAGCAGCCCCAGACTAGCGGGTCGGACATACGAGCAGTACTTC. Translation: CASSPRLAGRTYEQYF.

V usage is TRBV6-6 and J usage is TRBJ2-1; TRBD2 agrees at 12 bases. J gave up 2 bases and V 5 bases, and 7 bases lay outside the gene matches. The CDR3 runs to 17 residues. Germline V gives CDR1 MNHNY, CDR2 SVGAGI (reference sequence). For the CDR3, the DNA is TGTGCCAGCAGTCCCGCTAGCGGGAGGGACCCCTACAATGAGCAGTTCTTC. As protein: CASSPASGRDPYNEQFF.

This sequence joins TRBV2 and TRBJ2-7; D is possibly TRBD1 (5 bases). The germline V and J ends were trimmed by 7 bases and 2 bases, with 18 bases remaining between them. Germline V gene data show CDR1 as SNHLY and CDR2 as FYNNEI. The CDR3 is 15 amino acids. This CDR3 is CASTSLRGLTYEQYF. The CDR3, as DNA: TGTGCCAGCACCAGTTTAAGGGGCCTTACCTACGAGCAGTACTTC.

The chain uses TRBV4-1 and TRBJ2-7, with TRBD2 as a possible D gene (6 bases). Deletions cut 4 bases from V and 7 bases from J, with 20 bases between. Germline CDR1 and CDR2: MGHRA and YSYEKL. CDR3 length equals 15 residues. In DNA form, the CDR3 reads TGCGCCAGCAGCCCTCTAGGCGGAGGGGCCGATGAGCAGTACTTC. Protein sequence: CASSPLGGGADEQYF.

V gene TRBV4-3 combines with J gene TRBJ1-5, with a weak D call TRBD1 (6 bases). V gave up 3 bases and J gave up 0 bases, with 9 bases separating them. Germline-derived CDR1 and CDR2 are LGHNA and YSLEER. The length of the CDR3 is 15 residues. CDR3 in amino acids: CASSQDSYSNQPQHF. The CDR3 DNA is TGCGCCAGCAGCCAGGACAGTTATAGCAATCAGCCCCAGCATTTT.